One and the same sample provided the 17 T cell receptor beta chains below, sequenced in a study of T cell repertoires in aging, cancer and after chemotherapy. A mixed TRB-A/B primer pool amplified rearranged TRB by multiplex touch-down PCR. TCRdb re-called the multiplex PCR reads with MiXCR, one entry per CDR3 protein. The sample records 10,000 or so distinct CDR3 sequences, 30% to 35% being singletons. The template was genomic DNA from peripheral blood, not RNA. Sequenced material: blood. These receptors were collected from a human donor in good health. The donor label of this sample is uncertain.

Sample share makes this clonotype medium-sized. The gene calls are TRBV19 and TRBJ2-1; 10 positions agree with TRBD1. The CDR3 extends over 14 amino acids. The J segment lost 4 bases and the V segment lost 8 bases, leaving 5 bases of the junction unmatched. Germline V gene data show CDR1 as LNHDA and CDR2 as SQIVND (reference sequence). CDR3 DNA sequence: TGTGCCAGTGGGGGACAGGGGCGGTACAATGAGCAGTTCTTC. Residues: CASGGQGRYNEQFF.

The DNA for the CDR3 is TGTGCCAGCAGCCAAGGGTTAGCGGGGGGGCCCGGGGAGACCCAGTACTTC. This codes for CASSQGLAGGPGETQYF. V and J are TRBV7-6 and TRBJ2-5; 11 nucleotides agree with TRBD2. Germline V CDR1 and CDR2: SGHVS, FNYEAQ. The length of the CDR3 is 17 residues. The V and J ends lost 5 bases and 5 bases, in that order; junction bases with no gene match: 13. Variable domain in full (rest from reference TRBV7-6 and TRBJ2-5): GAGVSQSPRYKVTKRGQDVALRCDPISGHVSLYWYRQALGQGPEFLTYFNYEAQQDKSGLPNDRFSAERPEGSISTLTIQRTEQRDSAMYRCASSQGLAGGPGETQYFGPGTRLLVL.

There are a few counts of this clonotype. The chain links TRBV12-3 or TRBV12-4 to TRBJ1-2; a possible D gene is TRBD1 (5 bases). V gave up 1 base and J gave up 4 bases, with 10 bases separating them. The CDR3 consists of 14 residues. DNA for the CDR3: TGTGCCAGCAGTTTAGTAGGGGCCGGCTATGGCTACACCTTC. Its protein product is CASSLVGAGYGYTF.

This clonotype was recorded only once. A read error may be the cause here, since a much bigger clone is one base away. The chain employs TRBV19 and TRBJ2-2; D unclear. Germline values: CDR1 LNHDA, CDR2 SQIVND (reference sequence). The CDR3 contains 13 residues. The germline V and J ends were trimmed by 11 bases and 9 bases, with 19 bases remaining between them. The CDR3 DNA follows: TGTGCCTGTATAGATCGGAATCGGAGGGAGCTGTTTTTT. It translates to CACIDRNRRELFF. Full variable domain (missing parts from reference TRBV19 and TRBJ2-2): DGGITQSPKYLFRKEGQNVTLSCEQNLNHDAMYWYRQDPGQGLRLIYYSQIVNDFQKGDIAEGYSVSREKKESFPLTVTSAQKNPTAFYLCACIDRNRRELFFGEGSRLTVL.

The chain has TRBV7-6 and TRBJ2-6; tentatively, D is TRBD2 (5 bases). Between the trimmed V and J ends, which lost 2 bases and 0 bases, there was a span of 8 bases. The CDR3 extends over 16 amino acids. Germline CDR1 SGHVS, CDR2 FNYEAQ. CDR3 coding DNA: TGTGCCAGCAGCTTACCCGACTACTCTGGGGCCAACGTCCTGACTTTC. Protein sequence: CASSLPDYSGANVLTF.

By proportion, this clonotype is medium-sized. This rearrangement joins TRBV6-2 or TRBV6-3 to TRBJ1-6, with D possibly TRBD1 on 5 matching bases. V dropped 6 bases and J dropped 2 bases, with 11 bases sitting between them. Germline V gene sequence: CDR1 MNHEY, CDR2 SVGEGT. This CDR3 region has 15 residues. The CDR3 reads CASRIQVAYNSPLHF. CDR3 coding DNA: TGTGCCAGCAGGATACAGGTCGCCTATAATTCACCCCTCCACTTT.

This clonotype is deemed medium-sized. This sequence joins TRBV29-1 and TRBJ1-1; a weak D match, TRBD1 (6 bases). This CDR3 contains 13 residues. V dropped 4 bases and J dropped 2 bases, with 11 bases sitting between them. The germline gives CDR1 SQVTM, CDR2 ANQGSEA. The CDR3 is CSVAWGPNTEAFF. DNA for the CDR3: TGCAGCGTTGCTTGGGGGCCAAACACTGAAGCTTTCTTT.

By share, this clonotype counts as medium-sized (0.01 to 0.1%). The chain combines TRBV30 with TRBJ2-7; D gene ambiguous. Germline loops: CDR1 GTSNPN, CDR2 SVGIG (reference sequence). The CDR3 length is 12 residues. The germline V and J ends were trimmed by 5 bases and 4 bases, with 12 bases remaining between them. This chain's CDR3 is CAWGDRTYEQYF. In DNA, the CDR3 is TGTGCCTGGGGTGACCGCACGTACGAGCAGTACTTC. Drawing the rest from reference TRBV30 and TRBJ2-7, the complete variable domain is SQTIHQWPATLVQPVGSPLSLECTVEGTSNPNLYWYRQAAGRGLQLLFYSVGIGQISSEVPQNLSASRPQDRQFILSSKKLLLSDSGFYLCAWGDRTYEQYFGPGTRLTVT.

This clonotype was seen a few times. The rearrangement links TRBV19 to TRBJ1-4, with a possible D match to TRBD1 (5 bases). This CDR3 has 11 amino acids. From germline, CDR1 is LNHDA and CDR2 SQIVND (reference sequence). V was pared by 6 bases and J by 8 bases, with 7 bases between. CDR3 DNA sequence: TGTGCCAGTAGGTGGGGCGAAAAACTGTTTTTT. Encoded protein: CASRWGEKLFF.

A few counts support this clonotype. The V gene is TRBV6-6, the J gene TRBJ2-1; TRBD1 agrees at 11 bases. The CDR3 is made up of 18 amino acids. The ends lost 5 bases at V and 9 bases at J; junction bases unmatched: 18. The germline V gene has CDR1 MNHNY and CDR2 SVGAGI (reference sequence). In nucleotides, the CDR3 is TGTGCCAGCAGTCCCATTCCCGGGACAGGGGGTAAGGCGGGTGAGCAGTTCTTC. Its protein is CASSPIPGTGGKAGEQFF.

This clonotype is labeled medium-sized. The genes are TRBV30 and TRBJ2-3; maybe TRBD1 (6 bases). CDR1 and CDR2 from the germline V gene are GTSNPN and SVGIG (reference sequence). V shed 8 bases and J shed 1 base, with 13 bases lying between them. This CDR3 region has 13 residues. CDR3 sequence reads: CAQQGKGTDTQYF. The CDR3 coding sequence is TGTGCCCAACAGGGAAAGGGCACAGATACGCAGTATTTT.

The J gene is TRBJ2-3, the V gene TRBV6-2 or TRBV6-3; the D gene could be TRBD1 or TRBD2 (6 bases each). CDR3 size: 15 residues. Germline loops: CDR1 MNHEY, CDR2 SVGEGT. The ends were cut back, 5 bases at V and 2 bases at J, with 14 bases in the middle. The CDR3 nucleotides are TGTGCCAGCAGTGAGTGGGGGGCTATCACAGATACGCAGTATTTT. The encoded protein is CASSEWGAITDTQYF.

CDR3 DNA sequence: TGTGCCAGTAGTATCGGTAGGATAAGCCCCTTGACAGTGAGAATCCCTAACTATGGCTACACCTTC. Translating gives CASSIGRISPLTVRIPNYGYTF. The chain is built from TRBV19 and TRBJ1-2; possibly TRBD1 for D (5 bases). The CDR3 spans 22 residues. Germline CDR1 LNHDA, CDR2 SQIVND (reference sequence). V lost 3 bases, J lost 0 bases, and 32 bases lay in between.

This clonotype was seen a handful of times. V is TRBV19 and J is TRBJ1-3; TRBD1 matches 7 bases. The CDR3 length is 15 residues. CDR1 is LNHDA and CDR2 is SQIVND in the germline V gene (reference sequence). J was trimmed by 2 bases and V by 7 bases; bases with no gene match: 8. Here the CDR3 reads CASIETGYTGNTIYF. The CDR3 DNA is TGTGCCAGTATCGAGACAGGGTATACTGGAAACACCATATATTTT.

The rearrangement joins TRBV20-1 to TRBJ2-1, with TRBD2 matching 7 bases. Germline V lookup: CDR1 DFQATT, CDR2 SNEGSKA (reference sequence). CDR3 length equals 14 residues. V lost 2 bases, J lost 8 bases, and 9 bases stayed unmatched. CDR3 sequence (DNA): TGCAGTGCTAGACCCATAGCGGGTGGGGATGAGCAGTTCTTC. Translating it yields CSARPIAGGDEQFF.

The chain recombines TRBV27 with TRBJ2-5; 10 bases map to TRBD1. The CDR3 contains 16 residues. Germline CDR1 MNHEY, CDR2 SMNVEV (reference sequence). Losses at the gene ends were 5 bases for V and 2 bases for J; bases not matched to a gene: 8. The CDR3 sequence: CASSTLRDRGQETQYF. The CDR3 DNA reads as TGTGCCAGCAGTACCCTAAGGGACAGGGGACAAGAGACCCAGTACTTC.

The chain's CDR3 is CASSLSGLANTGELFF. CDR3 bases: TGTGCCAGCAGTTTGTCAGGGCTCGCGAACACCGGGGAGCTGTTTTTT. V is TRBV27 and J is TRBJ2-2, with a weak D call TRBD1 (5 bases). V dropped 3 bases and J dropped 0 bases, with 11 bases sitting between them. The CDR3 has 16 amino acids. CDR1 and CDR2 from the germline V gene are MNHEY and SMNVEV (reference sequence).